The 10 T cell receptor beta chains below come from one sample, sequenced in a study of T cells after yellow fever vaccination. Each CDR3 protein is one row after TCRdb ran MiXCR on the 5' RACE reads. The table has some 220,000 distinct CDR3 sequences, about 3% seen once. Here the sequenced sample was CD4+ T cells sorted from PBMCs, taken 10 days after the yellow fever booster vaccination. The receptors come from a man aged 18 to 29 who received the YFV17D yellow fever vaccine.

This rearrangement joins TRBV7-2 to TRBJ2-7; D remains unclear. Germline CDR1 is SGHTA and CDR2 is FQGNSA. V was pared by 1 base and J by 0 bases, with 7 bases between. The CDR3 spans 14 residues. The CDR3 protein is CASSLGLRSYEQYF. The DNA of the CDR3 is TGTGCCAGCAGCTTAGGCCTCCGCTCCTACGAGCAGTACTTC. The full variable domain, in which reference TRBV7-2 and TRBJ2-7 provide the parts outside the CDR3, is GAGVSQSPSNKVTEKGKDVELRCDPISGHTALYWYRQSLGQGLEFLIYFQGNSAPDKSGLPSDRFSAERTGGSVSTLTIQRTQQEDSAVYLCASSLGLRSYEQYFGPGTRLTVT.

In this sample, this clonotype turned up many times. The V call is TRBV6-5, the J call TRBJ2-3; 10 nucleotides line up with TRBD1. J gave up 1 base and V 8 bases, and 6 bases lay outside the gene matches. Germline CDR1 MNHEY, CDR2 SVGAGI. The CDR3 totals 15 residues. DNA of the CDR3: TGTGCCAGCCGCGACAGGGGGCTTCGCACAGATACGCAGTATTTT. Residues: CASRDRGLRTDTQYF.

This clonotype was seen a handful of times. The V gene is TRBV3-1, the J gene TRBJ2-1, with 9 bases identical to TRBD2. V gave up 2 bases and J gave up 0 bases; unmatched junction bases: 11. The germline V gene encodes CDR1 LGHDT and CDR2 YNNKEL (reference sequence). The CDR3 runs 19 residues. The CDR3 here is CASSQTSSGGFSSYNEQFF. The CDR3 bases are TGTGCCAGCAGCCAAACTTCCAGCGGGGGGTTTAGCTCCTACAATGAGCAGTTCTTC.

This clonotype was seen at least ten times. The chain has TRBV7-2 and TRBJ2-3; 8 bases are a match to TRBD1. Germline V CDR1 and CDR2: SGHTA, FQGNSA. The CDR3 is 16 amino acids. V trimming: 4 bases; J trimming: 2 bases; junction bases outside the gene matches: 8. The DNA for the CDR3 is TGTGCCAGCAGCTCCCCAGGCAGGGGGCTCACAGATACGCAGTATTTT. Its protein is CASSSPGRGLTDTQYF.

This clonotype has at least ten counts. The V and J genes are TRBV7-2 and TRBJ2-5; TRBD2 aligns across 9 bases. The junction had 4 bases not matched to a gene; V was cut back by 3 bases and J by 5 bases. Germline CDR1 and CDR2: SGHTA and FQGNSA. The CDR3 totals 14 residues. CDR3 region: CASSLAGGWETQYF. The CDR3 nucleotides are TGTGCCAGCAGCTTGGCGGGGGGGTGGGAGACCCAGTACTTC.

This clonotype was observed a few times. The chain is built from TRBV6-2 or TRBV6-3 and TRBJ2-7; D possibly corresponds to TRBD2 (6 bases). Germline CDR1 is MNHEY and CDR2 is SVGEGT. The V end was cut by 5 bases, the J end by 0 bases, with 23 bases between. The CDR3 has 18 residues. CDR3 bases: TGTGCCAGCAGTAATCAACCGGGACCCCTCGGGAGCTCCTACGAGCAGTACTTC. Amino acid sequence: CASSNQPGPLGSSYEQYF.

This clonotype was seen a few times. This chain joins TRBV19 and TRBJ2-5; TRBD1 might be the D (6 bases). With 1 base removed from V and 2 bases from J, the gap between germline ends came to 8 bases. CDR3 size: 14 residues. Looked up from germline, CDR1 is LNHDA and CDR2 is SQIVND (reference sequence). This CDR3 reads CASSIGTAQETQYF. The DNA for the CDR3 is TGTGCCAGTAGTATAGGGACAGCACAAGAGACCCAGTACTTC.

At least ten counts were recorded for this clonotype. The V gene is TRBV18, the J gene TRBJ2-1; 12 bases are a match to TRBD2. The CDR3 totals 19 residues. Per the germline V gene, CDR1 is KGHSH and CDR2 is LQKENI. The V and J ends lost 6 bases and 8 bases, in that order; junction bases with no gene match: 20. As DNA, the CDR3 is TGTGCCAGCTCTCCTGTTGGCCCTGCTAGCGGGGGGGCCGTAGATGAGCAGTTCTTC. This translates into CASSPVGPASGGAVDEQFF.

In this sample, this clonotype turned up many times. The J gene is TRBJ1-1, the V gene TRBV7-2, with D tentatively TRBD1 (5 bases). V was clipped by 5 bases and J by 3 bases, with 16 bases between them. From germline, CDR1 is SGHTA and CDR2 FQGNSA. The CDR3 totals 15 residues. CDR3 loop: CASSLNQGTYTEAFF. The CDR3 nucleotides are TGTGCCAGCAGCCTAAACCAGGGAACGTACACTGAAGCTTTCTTT.

The rearrangement links TRBV5-4 to TRBJ2-5, with TRBD2 matching 11 bases. Germline CDR1 SGHNT, CDR2 YYREEE (reference sequence). The length of the CDR3 is 14 residues. Trimming cost V 4 bases and J 5 bases; bases outside gene matches: 4. This CDR3 reads CASSAGLAGETQYF. CDR3 sequence (DNA): TGTGCCAGCAGCGCAGGACTAGCGGGCGAGACCCAGTACTTC.